The next 20 T cell receptor beta chains were all read from a single sample in a study of cytomegalovirus exposure and HLA in healthy donors. The PCR used 60 Vbeta and 13 Jbeta primers. Libraries were prepared by immunoSEQ multiplex PCR; TCRdb keeps only in-frame clonotypes and omits some of them. The sample lists approximately 82,000 clones, around 10% occurring once. The specimen was PBMCs. Source of these receptors: a man in his 60s in good health and CMV-seropositive.

This chain joins TRBV6-1 and TRBJ2-7; perhaps TRBD1 as D (6 bases). The CDR3 length is 15 residues. Germline CDR1 reads MNHNS; CDR2 reads SASEGT. V was cut by 3 bases and J by 1 base, with 13 bases left in between. The CDR3 DNA sequence: TGTGCCAGCAGTGAGTTACAGGGTATTTCCTACGAGCAGTACTTC. This translates into CASSELQGISYEQYF.

The rearrangement links TRBV11-2 to TRBJ1-2; D not resolved. Trimming removed 1 base from V and 3 bases from J, with 9 bases in between. In germline, CDR1 is SGHAT, CDR2 FQNNGV. The length of the CDR3 is 14 residues. CDR3 nucleotides: TGTGCCAGCAGCTTAGTTCACTCTTACTATGGCTACACCTTC. This translates into CASSLVHSYYGYTF. The variable domain in full, with the rest retrieved from reference TRBV11-2 and TRBJ1-2, is EAGVAQSPRYKIIEKRQSVAFWCNPISGHATLYWYQQILGQGPKLLIQFQNNGVVDDSQLPKDRFSAERLKGVDSTLKIQPAKLEDSAVYLCASSLVHSYYGYTFGSGTRLTVV.

This sequence joins TRBV7-2 and TRBJ2-4; 7 bases line up with TRBD2. Germline CDR1 reads SGHTA; CDR2 reads FQGNSA. J gave up 5 bases and V 8 bases, and 12 bases lay outside the gene matches. The CDR3 consists of 15 residues. The CDR3 DNA reads as TGTGCCAGCCAAAAGACGGTAGCGGGTCAAAACATTCAGTACTTC. Translation gives CASQKTVAGQNIQYF.

Only a few counts were recorded for this clone. The V gene is TRBV5-6, the J gene TRBJ1-2; 7 bases agree with TRBD1. Germline CDR1 reads SGHDT; CDR2 reads YYEEEE. The trim removed 1 base at V and 4 bases at J, leaving 4 bases unmatched. The CDR3 extends over 14 amino acids. The CDR3 DNA reads TGTGCCAGCAGCTTGATACAGGGGAGCTATGGCTACACCTTC. It specifies CASSLIQGSYGYTF.

This clone was recorded once. The chain combines TRBV6-1 with TRBJ2-5; a possible D gene is TRBD1 (6 bases). The DNA end favors TRBJ2-7, so the J call may be wrong. The CDR3 covers 16 residues. Germline CDR1 is MNHNS and CDR2 is SASEGT. The chain's CDR3 is CASSDRHQGYSYEQYF. In DNA form, the CDR3 reads TGTGCCAGCAGTGATAGGCATCAGGGGTACTCCTACGAGCAGTACTTC.

This clone turned up a few times. The V and J genes are TRBV19 and TRBJ1-5, with D maybe TRBD1 (6 bases). The CDR3 extends over 15 amino acids. The V and J ends lost 8 bases and 0 bases respectively, with 14 bases between them. Per germline, CDR1 LNHDA and CDR2 SQIVND (reference sequence). For the CDR3, the DNA is TGTGCCAGTGCTTTGGGGGCCTATAGCAATCAGCCCCAGCATTTT. Its translation is CASALGAYSNQPQHF.

The chain joins TRBV7-6 to TRBJ1-1; 11 bases are a match to TRBD1. Unmatched junction bases numbered 9, after V lost 5 bases and J lost 1 base. From germline, CDR1 is SGHVS and CDR2 FNYEAQ. The CDR3 contains 17 residues. The CDR3 bases are TGTGCCAGCAGCGATACCGGGACAGGGGGACCGAACACTGAAGCTTTCTTT. It encodes CASSDTGTGGPNTEAFF.

The V gene is TRBV27, the J gene TRBJ1-5, with 11 bases that match TRBD1. Germline V gives CDR1 MNHEY, CDR2 SMNVEV (reference sequence). There are 14 residues in the CDR3. The V gene end was trimmed by 5 bases and the J gene end by 9 bases; junction bases not matched to a gene: 6. CDR3 sequence (DNA): TGTGCCAGCAGTCTCCGGGACAGGGGGACGCCCCAGCATTTT. This encodes CASSLRDRGTPQHF.

The V gene is TRBV5-6, the J gene TRBJ2-1, with a weak D call TRBD2 (6 bases). The germline V and J ends were trimmed by 0 bases and 0 bases, with 10 bases remaining between them. The CDR3 totals 16 residues. Germline CDR1 and CDR2: SGHDT and YYEEEE. Here the CDR3 DNA reads TGTGCCAGCAGCTTGGCCTGGCGGGACTCCTACAATGAGCAGTTCTTC. This codes for CASSLAWRDSYNEQFF.

The V and J genes are TRBV6-6 and TRBJ1-1; tentative D call: TRBD1 (6 bases). Between the trimmed V and J ends, which lost 2 bases and 8 bases, there was a span of 12 bases. Looked up from germline, CDR1 is MNHNY and CDR2 is SVGAGI (reference sequence). The CDR3 covers 13 residues. The CDR3 nucleotides are TGTGCCAGCAGTTACAGAACAGGGTTAGAAGCTTTCTTT. This codes for CASSYRTGLEAFF.

The sample holds a few counts of this clone. This chain connects TRBV13 to TRBJ1-1; weak D call: TRBD1 (6 bases). The germline V gene has CDR1 PRHDT and CDR2 FYEKMQ (reference sequence). V was cut by 0 bases and J by 1 base, with 9 bases left in between. This CDR3 is 15 amino acids long. The CDR3 loop is CASSLGSGQNTEAFF. Written as DNA, the CDR3 is TGTGCCAGCAGCTTAGGCTCGGGACAGAACACTGAAGCTTTCTTT.

This sequence joins TRBV9 and TRBJ2-1, with no clear D. The V end lost 0 bases, the J end lost 1 base, and 5 bases lay between the germline ends. This CDR3 comprises 14 residues. Germline CDR1 and CDR2: SGDLS and YYNGEE. In nucleotides, the CDR3 is TGTGCCAGCAGCGTAGGAGGTTCCTACAATGAGCAGTTCTTC. It is translated as CASSVGGSYNEQFF.

This clone occurred a few times. The J gene is TRBJ2-5, the V gene TRBV7-2; 9 bases fit TRBD2. With V trimmed by 4 bases and J by 4 bases, 16 bases remained unmatched. The CDR3 length is 18 residues. Germline V gene sequence: CDR1 SGHTA, CDR2 FQGNSA. The CDR3 sequence is CASSSPQRLAEPGETQYF. CDR3 in DNA: TGTGCCAGCAGCTCCCCCCAAAGACTAGCGGAGCCGGGAGAGACCCAGTACTTC. Based on the CDR3 plus reference TRBV7-2 and TRBJ2-5, the full variable domain is GAGVSQSPSNKVTEKGKDVELRCDPISGHTALYWYRQSLGQGLEFLIYFQGNSAPDKSGLPSDRFSAERTGGSVSTLTIQRTQQEDSAVYLCASSSPQRLAEPGETQYFGPGTRLLVL.

The CDR3 spells CSVEEGLTSGNTIYF. CDR3 DNA: TGCAGCGTTGAGGAGGGGCTCACCTCTGGAAACACCATATATTTT. The chain combines TRBV29-1 with TRBJ1-3, with D possibly matching TRBD1 (5 bases). The CDR3 contains 15 residues. V shed 3 bases and J shed 0 bases, with 12 bases lying between them. CDR1 is SQVTM and CDR2 is ANQGSEA in the germline V gene.

The chain joins TRBV19 to TRBJ1-4; D remains ambiguous. The CDR3 consists of 16 residues. The germline V gene has CDR1 LNHDA and CDR2 SQIVND (reference sequence). With 5 bases removed from V and 0 bases from J, the gap between germline ends came to 13 bases. The CDR3 loop reads CASSRAAGSTNEKLFF. The CDR3 nucleotides read TGTGCCAGTAGTCGAGCGGCGGGGTCAACTAATGAAAAACTGTTTTTT.

In this sample, this clone turned up a few times. The CDR3 DNA sequence: TGTGCCAGCAGGGACGCGGGGGGCGGCACAGATACGCAGTATTTT. Translation gives CASRDAGGGTDTQYF. The J gene is TRBJ2-3, the V gene TRBV6-1, with TRBD2 matching over 8 bases. Germline V gene sequence: CDR1 MNHNS, CDR2 SASEGT. Trimming cost V 6 bases and J 1 base; bases outside gene matches: 6. CDR3 length equals 15 residues.

As for this clone: The junction departs from germline at one end; a sequencing error may be responsible. The chain has TRBV6-1 and TRBJ2-5; D is uncertain. This CDR3 region has 15 residues. The germline CDR1 and CDR2 sequences are MNHNS and SASEGT. The CDR3 DNA follows: TGTGCCAGCAGCGAAGCCCTGACTCTTCAAGAGACCCAGTACTTC. Translation gives CASSEALTLQETQYF.

This clone has only a few counts. This rearrangement joins TRBV7-9 to TRBJ2-3; 8 bases are a match to TRBD1. CDR1 and CDR2 from the germline V gene are SEHNR and FQNEAQ (reference sequence). With 5 bases clipped from V and 4 bases from J, the junction kept 11 bases outside the gene matches. CDR3 length: 16 residues. The chain's CDR3 is CASSLYGTGTSDTQYF. The CDR3 bases are TGTGCCAGCAGCCTGTACGGGACAGGCACGTCAGATACGCAGTATTTT.

This chain uses TRBV7-9 with TRBJ1-1, with D possibly being TRBD1 (6 bases). Looked up from germline, CDR1 is SEHNR and CDR2 is FQNEAQ (reference sequence). The V and J ends lost 7 bases and 4 bases respectively, with 13 bases between them. The CDR3 sequence is 13 residues long. CDR3 bases: TGTGCCAGCACCCTACAGGGCATCACTGAAGCTTTCTTT. Its translation: CASTLQGITEAFF. The entire variable domain, with the rest obtained from reference TRBV7-9 and TRBJ1-1, is as follows: DTGVSQNPRHKITKRGQNVTFRCDPISEHNRLYWYRQTLGQGPEFLTYFQNEAQLEKSRLLSDRFSAERPKGSFSTLEIQRTEQGDSAMYLCASTLQGITEAFFGQGTRLTVV.

V usage is TRBV5-1 and J usage is TRBJ2-3, with 10 bases matching TRBD2. The V and J ends lost 3 bases and 7 bases, in that order; junction bases with no gene match: 2. The CDR3 spans 13 residues. The germline gives CDR1 SGHRS, CDR2 YFSETQ. CDR3 bases: TGCGCCAGCAGCTGGACTAGCGGAAATACGCAGTATTTT. Encoded protein: CASSWTSGNTQYF.